This TCR beta chain was recovered during a study of blood T cell repertoires in COVID-19. Cohort 3 recovered donors had two negative PCRs, clearance, or symptom resolution. V was shortened by 2 bases and J by 4 bases, with 8 bases between the two germline ends. CDR3 length: 13 amino acids. Germline lookup yields CDR1 MNHEY and CDR2 SMNVEV (reference sequence). This table comes from immunoSEQ multiplex PCR, and its TCRdb copy is limited to in-frame clones, with some not included. The repertoire holds fewer than 400,000 clones, with nearly 90% as singletons. A word on this clone: The sample carries other DNA sequences with the same CDR3.

What was sequenced was PBMCs or T cells enriched from blood (not recorded which). This clonotype was obtained from a woman under 40 who had recovered from COVID-19. The J gene is TRBJ1-1, the V gene TRBV27; a weak D match, TRBD1 (6 bases). CDR3 in amino acids: CASSLGGATEAFF. The CDR3 DNA is TGTGCCAGCAGTTTAGGGGGGGCCACTGAAGCTTTCTTT.